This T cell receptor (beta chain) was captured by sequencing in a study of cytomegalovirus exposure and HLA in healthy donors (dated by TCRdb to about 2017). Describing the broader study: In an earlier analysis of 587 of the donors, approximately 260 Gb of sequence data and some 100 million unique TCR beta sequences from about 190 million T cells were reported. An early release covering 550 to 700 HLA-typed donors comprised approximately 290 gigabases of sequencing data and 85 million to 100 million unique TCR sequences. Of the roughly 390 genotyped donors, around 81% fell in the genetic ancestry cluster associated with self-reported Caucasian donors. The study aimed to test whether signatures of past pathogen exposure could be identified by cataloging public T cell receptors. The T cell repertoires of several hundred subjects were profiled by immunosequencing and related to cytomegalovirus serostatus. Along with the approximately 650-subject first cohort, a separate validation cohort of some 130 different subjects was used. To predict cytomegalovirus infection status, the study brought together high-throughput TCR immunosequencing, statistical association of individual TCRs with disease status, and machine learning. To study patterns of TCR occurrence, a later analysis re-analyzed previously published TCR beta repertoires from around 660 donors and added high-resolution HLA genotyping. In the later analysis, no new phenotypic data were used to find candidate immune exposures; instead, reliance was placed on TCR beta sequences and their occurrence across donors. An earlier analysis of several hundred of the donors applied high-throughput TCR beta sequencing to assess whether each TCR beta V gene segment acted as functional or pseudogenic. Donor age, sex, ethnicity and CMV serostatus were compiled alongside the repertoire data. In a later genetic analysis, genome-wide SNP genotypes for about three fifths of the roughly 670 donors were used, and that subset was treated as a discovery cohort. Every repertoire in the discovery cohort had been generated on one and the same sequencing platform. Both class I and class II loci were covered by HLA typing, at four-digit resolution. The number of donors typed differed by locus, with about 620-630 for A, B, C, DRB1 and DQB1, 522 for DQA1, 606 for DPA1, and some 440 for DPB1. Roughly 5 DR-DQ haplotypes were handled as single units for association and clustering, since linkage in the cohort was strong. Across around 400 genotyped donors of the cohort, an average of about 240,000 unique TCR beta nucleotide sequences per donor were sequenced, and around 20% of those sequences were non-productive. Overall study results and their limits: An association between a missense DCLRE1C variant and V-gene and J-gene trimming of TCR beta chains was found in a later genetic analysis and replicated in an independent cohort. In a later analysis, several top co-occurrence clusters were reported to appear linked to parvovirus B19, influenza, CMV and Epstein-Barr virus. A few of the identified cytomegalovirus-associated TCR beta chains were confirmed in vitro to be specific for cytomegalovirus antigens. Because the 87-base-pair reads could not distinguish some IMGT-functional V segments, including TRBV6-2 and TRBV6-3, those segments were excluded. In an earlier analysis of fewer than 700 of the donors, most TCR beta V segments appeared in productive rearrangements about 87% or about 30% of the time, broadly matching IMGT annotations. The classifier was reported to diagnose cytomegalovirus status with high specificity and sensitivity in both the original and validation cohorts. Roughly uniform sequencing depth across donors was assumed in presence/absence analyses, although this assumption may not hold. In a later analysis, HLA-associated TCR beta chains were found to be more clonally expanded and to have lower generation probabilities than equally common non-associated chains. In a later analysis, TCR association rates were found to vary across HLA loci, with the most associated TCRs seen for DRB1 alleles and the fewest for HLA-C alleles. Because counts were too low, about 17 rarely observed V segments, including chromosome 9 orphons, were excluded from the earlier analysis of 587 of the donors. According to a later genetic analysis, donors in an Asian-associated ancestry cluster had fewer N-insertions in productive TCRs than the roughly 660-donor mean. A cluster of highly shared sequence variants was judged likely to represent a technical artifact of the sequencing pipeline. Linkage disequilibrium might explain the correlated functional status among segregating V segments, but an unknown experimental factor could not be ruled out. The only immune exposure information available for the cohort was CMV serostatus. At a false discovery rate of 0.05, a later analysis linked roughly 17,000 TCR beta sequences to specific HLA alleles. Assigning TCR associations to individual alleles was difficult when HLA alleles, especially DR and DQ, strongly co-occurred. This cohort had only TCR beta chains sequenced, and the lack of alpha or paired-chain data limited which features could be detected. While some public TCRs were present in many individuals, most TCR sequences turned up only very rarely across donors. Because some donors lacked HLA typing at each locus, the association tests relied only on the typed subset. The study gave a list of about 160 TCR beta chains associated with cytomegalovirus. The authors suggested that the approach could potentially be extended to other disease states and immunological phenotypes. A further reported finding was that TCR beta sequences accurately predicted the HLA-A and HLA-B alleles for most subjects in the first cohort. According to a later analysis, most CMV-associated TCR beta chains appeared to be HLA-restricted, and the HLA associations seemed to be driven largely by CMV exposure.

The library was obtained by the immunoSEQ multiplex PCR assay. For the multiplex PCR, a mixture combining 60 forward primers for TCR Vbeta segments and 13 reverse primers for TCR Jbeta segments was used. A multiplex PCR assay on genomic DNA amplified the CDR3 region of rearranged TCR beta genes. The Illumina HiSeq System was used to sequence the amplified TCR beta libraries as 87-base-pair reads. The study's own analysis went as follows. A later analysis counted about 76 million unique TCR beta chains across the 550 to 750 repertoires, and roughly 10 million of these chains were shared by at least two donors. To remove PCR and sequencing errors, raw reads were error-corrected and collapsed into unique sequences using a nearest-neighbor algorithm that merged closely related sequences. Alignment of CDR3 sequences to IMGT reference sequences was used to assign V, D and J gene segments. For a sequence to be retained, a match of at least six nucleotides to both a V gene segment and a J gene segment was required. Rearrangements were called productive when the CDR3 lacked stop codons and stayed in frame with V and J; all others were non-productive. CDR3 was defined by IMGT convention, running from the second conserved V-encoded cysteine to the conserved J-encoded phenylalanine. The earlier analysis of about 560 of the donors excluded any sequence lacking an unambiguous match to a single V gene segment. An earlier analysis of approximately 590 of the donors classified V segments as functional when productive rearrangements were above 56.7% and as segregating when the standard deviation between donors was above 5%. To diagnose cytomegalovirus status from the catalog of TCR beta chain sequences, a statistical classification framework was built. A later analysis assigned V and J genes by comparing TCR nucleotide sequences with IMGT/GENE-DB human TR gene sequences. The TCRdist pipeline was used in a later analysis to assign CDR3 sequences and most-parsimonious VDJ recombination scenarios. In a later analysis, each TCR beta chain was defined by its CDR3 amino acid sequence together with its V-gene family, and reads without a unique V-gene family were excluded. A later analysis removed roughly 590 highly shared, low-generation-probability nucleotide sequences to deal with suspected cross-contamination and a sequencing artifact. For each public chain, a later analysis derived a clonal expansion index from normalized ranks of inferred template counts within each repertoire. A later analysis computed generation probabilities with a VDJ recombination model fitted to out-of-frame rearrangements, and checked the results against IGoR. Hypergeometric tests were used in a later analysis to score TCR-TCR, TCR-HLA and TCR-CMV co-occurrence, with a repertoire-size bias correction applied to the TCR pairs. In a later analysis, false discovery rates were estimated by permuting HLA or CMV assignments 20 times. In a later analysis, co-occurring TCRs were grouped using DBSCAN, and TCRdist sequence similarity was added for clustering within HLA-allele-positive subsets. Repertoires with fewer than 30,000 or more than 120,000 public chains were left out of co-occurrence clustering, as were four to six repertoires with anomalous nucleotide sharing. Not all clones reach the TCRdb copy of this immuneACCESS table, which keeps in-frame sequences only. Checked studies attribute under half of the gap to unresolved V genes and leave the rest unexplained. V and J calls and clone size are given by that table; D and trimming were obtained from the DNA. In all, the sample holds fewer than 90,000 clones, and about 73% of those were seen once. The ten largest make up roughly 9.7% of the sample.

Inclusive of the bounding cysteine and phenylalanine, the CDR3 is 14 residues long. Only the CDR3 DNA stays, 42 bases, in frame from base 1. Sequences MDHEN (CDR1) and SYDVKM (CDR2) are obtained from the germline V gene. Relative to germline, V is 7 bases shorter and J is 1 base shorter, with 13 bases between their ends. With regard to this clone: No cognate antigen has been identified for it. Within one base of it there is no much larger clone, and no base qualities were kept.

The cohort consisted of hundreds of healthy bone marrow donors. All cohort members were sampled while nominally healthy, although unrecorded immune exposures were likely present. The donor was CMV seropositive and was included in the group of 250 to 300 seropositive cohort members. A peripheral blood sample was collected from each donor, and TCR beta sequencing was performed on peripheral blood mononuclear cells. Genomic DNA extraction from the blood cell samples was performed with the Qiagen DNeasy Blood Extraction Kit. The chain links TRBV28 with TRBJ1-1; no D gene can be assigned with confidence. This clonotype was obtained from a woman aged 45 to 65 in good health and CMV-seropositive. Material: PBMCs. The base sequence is TGTGCCAGCAAATCCGAGAGAGAGAACACTGAAGCTTTCTTT. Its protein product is CASKSERENTEAFF.